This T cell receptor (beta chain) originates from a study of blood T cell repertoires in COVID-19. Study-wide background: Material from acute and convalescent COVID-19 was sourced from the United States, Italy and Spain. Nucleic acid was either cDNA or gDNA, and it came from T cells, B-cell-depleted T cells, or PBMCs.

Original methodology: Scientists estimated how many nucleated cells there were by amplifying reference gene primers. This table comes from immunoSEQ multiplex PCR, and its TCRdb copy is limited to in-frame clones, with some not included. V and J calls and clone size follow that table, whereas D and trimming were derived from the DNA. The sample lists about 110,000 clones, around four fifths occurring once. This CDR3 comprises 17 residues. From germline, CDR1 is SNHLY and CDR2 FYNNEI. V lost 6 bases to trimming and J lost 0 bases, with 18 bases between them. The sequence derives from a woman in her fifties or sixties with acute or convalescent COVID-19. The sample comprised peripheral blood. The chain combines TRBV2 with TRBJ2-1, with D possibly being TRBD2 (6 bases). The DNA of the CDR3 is TGTGCCAGCAGGAATCATCCGCGGGAAAGCTCCTACAATGAGCAGTTCTTC. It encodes CASRNHPRESSYNEQFF.